The clone carrying this T cell receptor beta chain counts as medium-sized. Its antigen is undetermined. TCRbeta libraries were built with three rounds of nested PCR, modified from ARM-PCR. One entry per CDR3 protein, called by TCRdb with MiXCR from the multiplex PCR reads. The sample holds 75,000 to 90,000 distinct CDR3 sequences, under 80% seen once. From germline, CDR1 is SGHAT and CDR2 FQDESV (reference sequence). CDR3 size: 18 residues. V was pared by 1 base and J by 1 base, with 10 bases of the junction left unmatched. The data derive from a study of tumor and adjacent non-tumor tissue in lung cancer. Overall study results and limits: Significantly higher TCR diversity was found in tumor than normal lung.

No cell sorting was done before RNA was extracted from the tissue. More than 3 cm separated this lung sample from the edge of the tumor. The sample comprised distant non-tumor lung tissue. This TCR was recovered from a woman between 45 and 65 years old with non-small cell lung cancer. V and J are TRBV11-1 and TRBJ2-1; 7 bases map to TRBD2. CDR3: CASSLEGASGPSYNEQFF. CDR3 bases: TGTGCCAGCAGCTTAGAGGGAGCTAGCGGACCGTCCTACAATGAGCAGTTCTTC.